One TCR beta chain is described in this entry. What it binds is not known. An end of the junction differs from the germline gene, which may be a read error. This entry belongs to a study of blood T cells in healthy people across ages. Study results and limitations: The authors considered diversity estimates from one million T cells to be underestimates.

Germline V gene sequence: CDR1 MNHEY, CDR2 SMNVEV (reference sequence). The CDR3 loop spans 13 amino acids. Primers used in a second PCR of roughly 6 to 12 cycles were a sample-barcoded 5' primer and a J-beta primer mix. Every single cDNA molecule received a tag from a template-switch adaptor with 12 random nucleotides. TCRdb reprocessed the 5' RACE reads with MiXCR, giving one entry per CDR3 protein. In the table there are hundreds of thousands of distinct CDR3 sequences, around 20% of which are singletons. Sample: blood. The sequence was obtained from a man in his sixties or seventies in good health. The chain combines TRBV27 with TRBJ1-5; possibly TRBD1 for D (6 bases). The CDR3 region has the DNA TGTGCCAGCAGTCACAGGGTGTATCAGCCCCGGCATTTT. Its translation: CASSHRVYQPRHF.